A single sample gave rise to the 31 T cell receptor beta chains below, sequenced in a study of glioma-infiltrating T cells. Using RNA template, CDR3s of TCR alpha and beta were amplified with iRepertoire arm-PCR. TCRdb fed the multiplex PCR reads into MiXCR, producing one record per CDR3 protein. The table has tens of thousands of distinct CDR3 sequences, 35% to 50% seen once. Source material: glioma tissue, nonneoplastic brain tissue, or PBMCs (not recorded which). These receptors all come from a human donor with low-grade glioma or glioblastoma, undergoing nonglioma brain surgery, or in good health (not recorded which).

This clonotype has at least ten counts. The chain uses TRBV4-1 and TRBJ2-3, with D unresolved. This CDR3 has 14 residues. Trimming took off 1 base at V and 5 bases at J, with 10 bases between the two ends. The germline gives CDR1 MGHRA, CDR2 YSYEKL. The CDR3 here is CASSQGTVGDTQYF. CDR3 nucleotides: TGCGCCAGCAGCCAAGGGACCGTAGGAGATACGCAGTATTTT.

The V and J genes are TRBV20-1 and TRBJ2-1; D might be TRBD2 (6 bases). This CDR3 spans 18 amino acids. CDR1 and CDR2 from the germline V gene are DFQATT and SNEGSKA (reference sequence). V was clipped by 5 bases and J by 4 bases, with 27 bases between them. The CDR3 DNA reads as TGCAGTGCTCAACTCCTTCGGACTATCGTGGATTCATACAATGAGCAGTTCTTC. It is translated as CSAQLLRTIVDSYNEQFF.

This clonotype appeared many times. This chain joins TRBV18 and TRBJ1-1; 7 bases are shared with TRBD1. Germline CDR1 and CDR2: KGHSH and LQKENI. The CDR3 is made up of 15 amino acids. The V and J ends lost 3 bases and 2 bases, in that order; junction bases with no gene match: 6. Here the CDR3 reads CASSPTGTVNTEAFF. The CDR3 DNA sequence: TGTGCCAGCTCACCGACAGGGACAGTAAACACTGAAGCTTTCTTT.

This clonotype was seen a handful of times. A much larger clone lies one base from this, so it may be a read error. The V gene is TRBV7-6, the J gene TRBJ2-1, with D unresolved. Germline V CDR1 and CDR2: SGHVS, FNYEAQ. The CDR3 is made up of 11 amino acids. CDR3 region: CASREGNEQSF. The CDR3 nucleotides read TGTGCCAGCAGGGAAGGGAATGAGCAGTCCTTC.

The rearrangement joins TRBV6-5 to TRBJ2-1; TRBD2 might be the D (5 bases). Trimming removed 2 bases from V and 4 bases from J, with 12 bases in between. The CDR3 has 15 residues. Per germline, CDR1 MNHEY and CDR2 SVGAGI. The CDR3 DNA is TGTGCCAGCAGTTACGGATCGGGGTCTTACAATGAGCAGTTCTTC. Translating it yields CASSYGSGSYNEQFF.

This clonotype has a count of ten or more. The rearrangement links TRBV4-3 to TRBJ2-3; the D gene is possibly TRBD2 (6 bases). V dropped 1 base and J dropped 2 bases, with 10 bases sitting between them. Germline V gene lookup returns CDR1 LGHNA and CDR2 YSLEER. This CDR3 has 15 residues. CDR3 coding DNA: TGCGCCAGCAGCCAAGCGCGGACTAACACAGATACGCAGTATTTT. As protein: CASSQARTNTDTQYF.

A word on this clonotype: One junction end disagrees with the germline gene, perhaps due to a read error. This sequence joins TRBV28 and TRBJ1-1; D unresolved. This CDR3 spans 13 amino acids. Germline CDR1 and CDR2: MDHEN and SYDVKM. The CDR3 DNA sequence: TGTGCCAGCAAAACGGGGTTGAACACTGAAGCTCTCTTT. Translation: CASKTGLNTEALF.

At least ten counts were recorded for this clonotype. This sequence joins TRBV20-1 and TRBJ2-1; possibly TRBD1 or TRBD2 for D (6 bases each). This CDR3 spans 15 amino acids. The germline gives CDR1 DFQATT, CDR2 SNEGSKA (reference sequence). V lost 0 bases to trimming and J lost 6 bases, with 15 bases between them. In DNA, the CDR3 is TGCAGTGCTAGAGACCGGAAACAGGGAGGCAATGAGCAGTTCTTC. Translated, it gives CSARDRKQGGNEQFF.

Note on this clonotype: This may be a read error: a much more frequent sequence differs by one nucleotide. V is TRBV5-4 and J is TRBJ2-5; a weak D match, TRBD1 (6 bases). Trimming removed 1 base from V and 4 bases from J, with 8 bases in between. Germline V CDR1 and CDR2: SGHNT, YYREEE (reference sequence). The CDR3 is 13 amino acids. DNA of the CDR3: TGTGCCAGCAGCTTGCTGGACAGAGAGACCCAGTACTTC. Its translation is CASSLLDRETQYF.

Points on this clonotype: A single base separates this from a much larger clone, so it may be a read error. This chain joins TRBV7-2 and TRBJ2-5; 8 bases map to TRBD1. There are 16 residues in the CDR3. The J segment lost 0 bases and the V segment lost 6 bases, leaving 9 bases of the junction unmatched. The germline V gene has CDR1 SGHTA and CDR2 FQGNSA. Here the CDR3 DNA reads TGTGCCAGCAGACAAGGGACAGGCCTGTACCAAGAGACCCAGTACTTC. The encoded protein is CASRQGTGLYQETQYF.

This clonotype was picked up a small number of times. Sequence at one end of the junction differs from germline and may be a read error. The chain's CDR3 is CASGYNGGSRDGQFF. The CDR3 DNA reads as TGTGCCAGCGGTTACAATGGGGGGTCGAGGGATGGGCAGTTCTTC. The chain joins TRBV6-5 to TRBJ2-1; tentative D call: TRBD2 (6 bases). Germline CDR1 reads MNHEY; CDR2 reads SVGAGI. The CDR3 totals 15 residues.

The rearrangement joins TRBV6-1 to TRBJ2-1; D is undetermined. CDR3 size: 12 residues. Germline V gene sequence: CDR1 MNHNS, CDR2 SASEGT. V lost 5 bases to trimming and J lost 9 bases, with 11 bases between them. CDR3 DNA sequence: TGTGCCAGCAGTCTCACAGTGTGTGAGCAGTTCTTC. This encodes CASSLTVCEQFF.

This clonotype has ten or more counts. For the CDR3, the DNA is TGCGCCAGCAGCCAAAGGCAGGGTCTCGACGAGCAGTACTTC. Its translation: CASSQRQGLDEQYF. V is TRBV4-1 and J is TRBJ2-7, with a weak D call TRBD1 (5 bases). V lost 2 bases and J 5 bases, leaving 13 bases between the germline ends. CDR1 is MGHRA, CDR2 YSYEKL, per germline. The CDR3 contains 14 residues.

This sequence joins TRBV15 and TRBJ2-1, with 11 bases fitting TRBD2. This CDR3 spans 18 amino acids. The V gene end was trimmed by 1 base and the J gene end by 5 bases; junction bases not matched to a gene: 10. Germline lookup yields CDR1 LNHNV and CDR2 YYDKDF (reference sequence). DNA for the CDR3: TGTGCCACCAGCAGAGGTGTATTAGCGGGAGGGCGGAACAATGAGCAGTTCTTC. The encoded protein is CATSRGVLAGGRNNEQFF.

This clonotype has at least ten counts. The chain couples TRBV28 to TRBJ2-5; 12 bases agree with TRBD2. Germline V gene data show CDR1 as MDHEN and CDR2 as SYDVKM. This CDR3 spans 18 amino acids. The junction had 12 bases not matched to a gene; V was cut back by 6 bases and J by 1 base. CDR3 DNA sequence: TGTGCCAGCAGGGACACCGGGACTAGCGGGTTTGGCCAAGAGACCCAGTACTTC. It yields the protein CASRDTGTSGFGQETQYF.

This clonotype showed up many times. This sequence joins TRBV2 and TRBJ2-1, with D perhaps matching TRBD1 (6 bases). CDR1 is SNHLY, CDR2 FYNNEI, per germline. The V and J ends lost 5 bases and 16 bases respectively, with 21 bases between them. CDR3 length equals 13 residues. CDR3 sequence (DNA): TGTGCCAGCAGTCCCCAACCGGGACAAGTTTACTTCTTC. Protein: CASSPQPGQVYFF.

V usage is TRBV5-6 and J usage is TRBJ2-2; no firm D call. Per germline, CDR1 SGHDT and CDR2 YYEEEE. Trimming pared 2 bases from V and 6 bases from J, leaving 17 bases between. The CDR3 has 16 amino acids. CDR3 sequence reads: CASSFRSGPNAGELFF. The CDR3 DNA follows: TGTGCCAGCAGCTTTCGTTCCGGGCCTAACGCCGGGGAGCTGTTTTTT.

This clonotype was seen a handful of times. The CDR3, as DNA: TGTGCCAGCAGCCACGGACCTAGGTACCAAGAGACCCAGTACTTC. Residues: CASSHGPRYQETQYF. The J gene is TRBJ2-5, the V gene TRBV9, with D uncertain. Germline V gene data show CDR1 as SGDLS and CDR2 as YYNGEE. V dropped 4 bases and J dropped 0 bases, with 13 bases sitting between them. The length of the CDR3 is 15 residues.

A remark on this clonotype: One junction end disagrees with the germline gene, perhaps due to a read error. The chain carries TRBV6-1 and TRBJ2-7; TRBD1 agrees at 9 bases. Per the germline V gene, CDR1 is MNHNS and CDR2 is SASEGT. This CDR3 is 14 amino acids long. The CDR3 region is CASSSPGQGYERYF. CDR3 DNA: TGCGCCAGCAGCTCTCCGGGACAGGGATACGAGCGGTACTTC.

As for this clonotype: A junction boundary mismatches the germline segment, possibly from a read error. The rearrangement joins TRBV29-1 to TRBJ1-4; D remains ambiguous. Germline V CDR1 and CDR2: SQVTM, ANQGSEA. This CDR3 has 11 residues. The CDR3, as DNA: TGCAGCGTTCGACCAGTCAGAGGGCTGTCTTTT. Protein product: CSVRPVRGLSF. Full variable domain (outside the CDR3, taken from reference TRBV29-1 and TRBJ1-4): SAVISQKPSRDICQRGTSLTIQCQVDSQVTMMFWYRQQPGQSLTLIATANQGSEATYESGFVIDKFPISRPNLTFSTLTVSNMSPEDSSIYLCSVRPVRGLSFGSGTQLSVL.

Ten or more counts support this clonotype. This sequence joins TRBV5-4 and TRBJ2-1, with D uncertain. Trimming took 1 base from V and 10 from J, leaving 9 bases between them. CDR3 size: 12 residues. Germline lookup yields CDR1 SGHNT and CDR2 YYREEE (reference sequence). The CDR3 region has the DNA TGTGCCAGCAGCTTGCGAGCCAGAGAGCAGTTCTTC. Translating gives CASSLRAREQFF. The full variable domain, in which reference TRBV5-4 and TRBJ2-1 provide the parts outside the CDR3, is ETGVTQSPTHLIKTRGQQVTLRCSSQSGHNTVSWYQQALGQGPQFIFQYYREEENGRGNFPPRFSGLQFPNYSSELNVNALELDDSALYLCASSLRAREQFFGPGTRLTVL.

Concerning this clonotype itself: This may come from a read error, since a much larger clone is one base off. The V and J genes are TRBV19 and TRBJ2-1; the D call may be TRBD1 or TRBD2 (5 bases each). Germline V gives CDR1 LNHDA, CDR2 SQIVND (reference sequence). The CDR3 runs to 13 residues. V dropped 7 bases and J dropped 13 bases, with 20 bases sitting between them. The CDR3 sequence: CASISDRKNIQFF. The CDR3 DNA sequence: TGTGCCAGTATTAGCGACAGAAAAAACATTCAGTTCTTC. Filled out from reference TRBV19 and TRBJ2-1, the complete variable domain reads DGGITQSPKYLFRKEGQNVTLSCEQNLNHDAMYWYRQDPGQGLRLIYYSQIVNDFQKGDIAEGYSVSREKKESFPLTVTSAQKNPTAFYLCASISDRKNIQFFGPGTRLTVL.

The chain uses TRBV29-1 and TRBJ2-3; 8 nucleotides align to TRBD2. V dropped 8 bases and J dropped 0; count of bases not matched to a gene: 7. This CDR3 spans 14 amino acids. CDR1 is SQVTM, CDR2 ANQGSEA, per germline. In DNA, the CDR3 is TGCAGCTCCGAACTAGCGGAGAGCACAGATACGCAGTATTTT. It codes for CSSELAESTDTQYF.

This clonotype was detected only a few times. This sequence may be a read error, since a much larger clone differs from it by one base. The rearrangement uses TRBV14 and TRBJ2-1, with D possibly called TRBD1 or TRBD2 (5 bases each). Germline CDR1 is SGHDN and CDR2 is FVKESK. The CDR3 has 13 amino acids. The CDR3 protein is CASSQGTGTERFF. The DNA of the CDR3 is TGTGCCAGCAGCCAAGGAACGGGGACCGAGCGGTTCTTC.

The V gene is TRBV25-1, the J gene TRBJ2-7, with 11 bases aligning to TRBD2. The CDR3 has 17 amino acids. V lost 1 base, J lost 3 bases, and 8 bases stayed unmatched. Germline loops: CDR1 MGHDK, CDR2 SYGVNS. DNA for the CDR3: TGTGCCAGCAGTGAATGGGAGACTAGCGGGACGTACTACGAGCAGTACTTC. Translation gives CASSEWETSGTYYEQYF.

This chain uses TRBV20-1 with TRBJ2-1, with a possible D match to TRBD1 (5 bases). Germline CDR1 is DFQATT and CDR2 is SNEGSKA (reference sequence). Trimming cost V 6 bases and J 4 bases, with 16 bases left between them. The CDR3 length is 14 residues. CDR3 sequence (DNA): TGCAGTGCCGTCCCCCAGGGAAGGTACAATGAGCAGTTCTTC. Amino acids: CSAVPQGRYNEQFF.

To note about this clonotype: Without the conserved terminal phenylalanine or tryptophan, this CDR3 likely stems from a read error. The CDR3 is CASSWTSGESQETQYS. The CDR3 DNA sequence: TGTGCCAGCAGCTGGACTAGCGGGGAAAGCCAAGAGACCCAGTACTCC. The V call is TRBV11-2, the J call TRBJ2-1, with 12 positions matching TRBD2. The J call may be faulty, since TRBJ2-5 better matches the DNA end. The CDR3 runs 16 residues. The germline V gene has CDR1 SGHAT and CDR2 FQNNGV.

On this clonotype: This may be a read error: a much more frequent sequence differs by one nucleotide. This chain joins TRBV2 and TRBJ2-1; 9 bases align to TRBD1. The CDR3 covers 15 residues. Germline-derived CDR1 and CDR2 are SNHLY and FYNNEI. The DNA for the CDR3 is TGTGCCAGCAGGATGGGACAGGGCTCCTACAATGACCAGTTCTTC. This sequence encodes CASRMGQGSYNDQFF. Together with reference TRBV2 and TRBJ2-1, the CDR3 gives the full variable domain: EPEVTQTPSHQVTQMGQEVILRCVPISNHLYFYWYRQILGQKVEFLVSFYNNEISEKSEIFDDQFSVERPDGSNFTLKIRSTKLEDSAMYFCASRMGQGSYNDQFFGPGTRLTVL.

This clonotype was seen ten or more times. The chain links TRBV29-1 to TRBJ2-7; 9 nucleotides align to TRBD1. CDR1 and CDR2 from the germline V gene are SQVTM and ANQGSEA. The junction had 7 bases not matched to a gene; V was cut back by 0 bases and J by 1 base. The CDR3 consists of 16 residues. In DNA form, the CDR3 reads TGCAGCGTTGAAGATTCCCCGACAGGGGGTTCCTACGAGCAGTACTTC. Amino acids: CSVEDSPTGGSYEQYF.

Remarks on this clonotype: Possible read error: a much larger clone is one base away. The V call is TRBV28, the J call TRBJ2-7; TRBD1 might be the D (6 bases). There are 15 residues in the CDR3. Trimming removed 6 bases from V and 4 bases from J, with 19 bases in between. CDR1 is MDHEN, CDR2 SYDVKM, per germline. The DNA for the CDR3 is TGTGCCAGCAGGTTAGCCCCGGGACAAAATTACGAGCAGTACTTC. Translated, it gives CASRLAPGQNYEQYF.

Points on this clonotype: In this CDR3 the conserved last residue, phenylalanine or tryptophan, is missing, so a read error is likely. No DNA is shown, since the ends of the CDR3 on it are uncertain; the CDR3 is the one TCRdb lists. V usage is TRBV28 and J usage is TRBJ2-5. From its first to its last residue, the CDR3 has 11 amino acids. Germline CDR1 reads MDHEN; CDR2 reads SYDVKM. The CDR3 protein is CASSLAETEYL.